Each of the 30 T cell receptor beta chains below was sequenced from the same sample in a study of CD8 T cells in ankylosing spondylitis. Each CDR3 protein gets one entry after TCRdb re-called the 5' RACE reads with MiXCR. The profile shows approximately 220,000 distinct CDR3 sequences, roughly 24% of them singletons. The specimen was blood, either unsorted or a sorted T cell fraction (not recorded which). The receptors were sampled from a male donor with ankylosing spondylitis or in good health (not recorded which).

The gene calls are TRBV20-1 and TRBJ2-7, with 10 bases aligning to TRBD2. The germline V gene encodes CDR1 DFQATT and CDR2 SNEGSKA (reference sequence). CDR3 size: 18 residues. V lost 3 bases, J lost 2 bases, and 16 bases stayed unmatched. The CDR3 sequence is CSASPPGGTSGVPYEQYF. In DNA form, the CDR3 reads TGCAGTGCTAGCCCACCAGGGGGTACTAGCGGGGTCCCCTACGAGCAGTACTTC.

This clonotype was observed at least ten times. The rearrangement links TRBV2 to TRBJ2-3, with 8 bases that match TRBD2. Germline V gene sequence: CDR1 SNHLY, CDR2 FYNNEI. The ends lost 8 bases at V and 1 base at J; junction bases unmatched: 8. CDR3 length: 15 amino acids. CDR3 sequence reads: CASLPGGAGTDTQYF. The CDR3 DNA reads TGTGCCAGCCTGCCGGGAGGGGCGGGCACAGATACGCAGTATTTT.

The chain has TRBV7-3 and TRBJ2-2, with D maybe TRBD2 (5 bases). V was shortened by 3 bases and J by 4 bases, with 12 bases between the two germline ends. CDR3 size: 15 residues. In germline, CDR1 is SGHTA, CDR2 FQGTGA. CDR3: CASSFRPLGTGELFF. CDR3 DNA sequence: TGTGCCAGCAGCTTTCGCCCACTAGGCACCGGGGAGCTGTTTTTT.

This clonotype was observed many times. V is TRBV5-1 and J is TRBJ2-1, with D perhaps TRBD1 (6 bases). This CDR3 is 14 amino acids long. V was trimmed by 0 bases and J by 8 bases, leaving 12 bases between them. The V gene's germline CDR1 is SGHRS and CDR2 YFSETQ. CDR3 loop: CASSLEGQGYEQFF. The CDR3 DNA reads TGCGCCAGCAGCTTGGAGGGACAAGGCTATGAGCAGTTCTTC. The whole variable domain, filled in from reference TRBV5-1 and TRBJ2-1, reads KAGVTQTPRYLIKTRGQQVTLSCSPISGHRSVSWYQQTPGQGLQFLFEYFSETQRNKGNFPGRFSGRQFSNSRSEMNVSTLELGDSALYLCASSLEGQGYEQFFGPGTRLTVL.

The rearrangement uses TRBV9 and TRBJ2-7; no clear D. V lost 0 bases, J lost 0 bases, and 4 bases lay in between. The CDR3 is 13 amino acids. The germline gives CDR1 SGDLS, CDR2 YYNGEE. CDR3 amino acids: CASSVDSSYEQYF. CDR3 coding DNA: TGTGCCAGCAGCGTAGACTCCTCCTACGAGCAGTACTTC.

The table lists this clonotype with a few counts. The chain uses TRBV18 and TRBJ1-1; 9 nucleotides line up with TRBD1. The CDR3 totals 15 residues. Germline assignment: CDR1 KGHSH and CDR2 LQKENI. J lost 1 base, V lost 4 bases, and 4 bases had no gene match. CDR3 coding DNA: TGTGCCAGCTCACGCCGGGGACAGGGGAACACTGAAGCTTTCTTT. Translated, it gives CASSRRGQGNTEAFF.

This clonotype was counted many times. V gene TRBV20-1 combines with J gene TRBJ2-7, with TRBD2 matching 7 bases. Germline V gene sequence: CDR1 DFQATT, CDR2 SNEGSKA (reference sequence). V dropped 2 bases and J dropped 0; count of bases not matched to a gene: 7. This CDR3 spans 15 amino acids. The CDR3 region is CSARRGDASSYEQYF. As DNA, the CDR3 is TGCAGTGCTAGACGGGGGGACGCGAGCTCCTACGAGCAGTACTTC.

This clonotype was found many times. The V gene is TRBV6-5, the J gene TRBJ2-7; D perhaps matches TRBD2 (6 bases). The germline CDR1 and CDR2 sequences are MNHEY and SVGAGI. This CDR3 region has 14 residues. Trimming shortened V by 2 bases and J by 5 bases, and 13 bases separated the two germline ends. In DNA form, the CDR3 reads TGTGCCAGCAGTTACGGACGGGGGTCCGACGAGCAGTACTTC. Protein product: CASSYGRGSDEQYF.

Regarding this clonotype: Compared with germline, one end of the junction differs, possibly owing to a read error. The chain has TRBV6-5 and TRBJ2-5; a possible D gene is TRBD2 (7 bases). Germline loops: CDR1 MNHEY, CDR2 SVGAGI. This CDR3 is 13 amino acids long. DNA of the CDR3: TGTGCCAGCTGTTACGAGGGGGGGGAGACCCAGTCCTTC. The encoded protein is CASCYEGGETQSF.

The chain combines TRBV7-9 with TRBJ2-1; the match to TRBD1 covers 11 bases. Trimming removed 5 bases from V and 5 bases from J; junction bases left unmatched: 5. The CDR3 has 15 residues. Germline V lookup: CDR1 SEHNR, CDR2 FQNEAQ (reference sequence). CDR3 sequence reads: CASSPDRGRDNEQFF. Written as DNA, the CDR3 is TGTGCCAGCAGCCCGGACAGGGGGCGCGACAATGAGCAGTTCTTC. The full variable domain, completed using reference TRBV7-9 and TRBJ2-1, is DTGVSQNPRHKITKRGQNVTFRCDPISEHNRLYWYRQTLGQGPEFLTYFQNEAQLEKSRLLSDRFSAERPKGSFSTLEIQRTEQGDSAMYLCASSPDRGRDNEQFFGPGTRLTVL.

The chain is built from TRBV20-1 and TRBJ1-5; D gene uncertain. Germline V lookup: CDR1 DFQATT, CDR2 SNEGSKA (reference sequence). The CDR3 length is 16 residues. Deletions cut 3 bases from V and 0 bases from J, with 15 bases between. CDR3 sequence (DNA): TGCAGTGCTAGTGAGACACCAACATATAGCAATCAGCCCCAGCATTTT. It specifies CSASETPTYSNQPQHF.

The CDR3 sequence is CATSDWGADTQYF. CDR3 DNA sequence: TGTGCCACCAGTGATTGGGGAGCTGATACGCAGTATTTT. The gene calls are TRBV24-1 and TRBJ2-3; possible D gene TRBD2, 5 bases. V lost 2 bases and J lost 6, with 8 bases in between. From germline, CDR1 is KGHDR and CDR2 SFDVKD. The CDR3 is 13 amino acids.

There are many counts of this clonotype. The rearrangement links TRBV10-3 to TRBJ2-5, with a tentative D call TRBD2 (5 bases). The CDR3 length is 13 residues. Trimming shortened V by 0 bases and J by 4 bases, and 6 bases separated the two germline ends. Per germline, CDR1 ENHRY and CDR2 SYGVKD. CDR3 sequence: CAISESEAETQYF. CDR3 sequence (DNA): TGTGCCATCAGTGAGTCGGAGGCAGAGACCCAGTACTTC.

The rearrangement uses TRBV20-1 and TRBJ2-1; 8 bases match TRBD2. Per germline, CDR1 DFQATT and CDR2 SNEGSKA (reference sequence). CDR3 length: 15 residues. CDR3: CCGFQASGLRGEQFF. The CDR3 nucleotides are TGCTGTGGGTTCCAGGCTAGCGGGCTTAGGGGTGAGCAGTTCTTC.

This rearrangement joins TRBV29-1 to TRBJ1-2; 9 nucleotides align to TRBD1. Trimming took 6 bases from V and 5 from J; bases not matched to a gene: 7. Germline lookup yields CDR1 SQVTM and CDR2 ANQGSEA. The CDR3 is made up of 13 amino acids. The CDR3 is CSVPRDRVYGYTF. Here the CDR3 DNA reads TGCAGCGTGCCCCGGGACAGGGTATATGGCTACACCTTC.

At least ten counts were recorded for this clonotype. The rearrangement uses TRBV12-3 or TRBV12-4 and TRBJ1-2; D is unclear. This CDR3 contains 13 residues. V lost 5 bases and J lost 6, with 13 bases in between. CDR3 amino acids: CASSPIIGHGYTF. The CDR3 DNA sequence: TGTGCCAGCAGTCCTATTATAGGTCATGGCTACACCTTC.

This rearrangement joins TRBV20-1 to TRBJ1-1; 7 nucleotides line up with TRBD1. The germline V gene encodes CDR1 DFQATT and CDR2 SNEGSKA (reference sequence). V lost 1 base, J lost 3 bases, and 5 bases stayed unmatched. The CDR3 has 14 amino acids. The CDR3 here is CSARGQGWDTEAFF. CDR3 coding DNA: TGCAGTGCTAGAGGACAGGGATGGGACACTGAAGCTTTCTTT.

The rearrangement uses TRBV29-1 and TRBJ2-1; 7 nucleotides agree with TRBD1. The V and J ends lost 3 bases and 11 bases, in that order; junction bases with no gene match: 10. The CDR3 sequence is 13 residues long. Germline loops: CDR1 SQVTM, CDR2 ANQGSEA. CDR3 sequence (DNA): TGCAGCGTTGACCTTGCCGAGGGGGCAAAGCAGTTCTTC. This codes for CSVDLAEGAKQFF.

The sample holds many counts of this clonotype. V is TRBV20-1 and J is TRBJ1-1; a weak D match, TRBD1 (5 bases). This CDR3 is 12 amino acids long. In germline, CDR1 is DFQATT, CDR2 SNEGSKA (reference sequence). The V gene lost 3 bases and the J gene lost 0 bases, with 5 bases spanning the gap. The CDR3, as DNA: TGCAGTGCTAGGGACATGAACACTGAAGCTTTCTTT. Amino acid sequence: CSARDMNTEAFF.

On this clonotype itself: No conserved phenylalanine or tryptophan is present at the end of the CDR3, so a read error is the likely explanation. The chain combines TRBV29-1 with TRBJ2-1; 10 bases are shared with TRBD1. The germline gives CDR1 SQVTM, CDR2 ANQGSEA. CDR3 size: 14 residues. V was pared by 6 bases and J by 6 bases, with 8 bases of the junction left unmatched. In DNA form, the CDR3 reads TGCAGCGTCCGCGACAGGGGGCAGGGCAATGAGCAGTTCTTA. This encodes CSVRDRGQGNEQFL.

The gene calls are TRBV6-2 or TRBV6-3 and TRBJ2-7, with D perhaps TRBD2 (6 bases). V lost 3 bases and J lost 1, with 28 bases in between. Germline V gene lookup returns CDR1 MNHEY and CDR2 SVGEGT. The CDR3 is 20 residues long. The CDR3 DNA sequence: TGTGCCAGCAGTTATATCGGGGGAGGCCACGCACAAATCTCATCCTACGAGCAGTACTTC. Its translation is CASSYIGGGHAQISSYEQYF.

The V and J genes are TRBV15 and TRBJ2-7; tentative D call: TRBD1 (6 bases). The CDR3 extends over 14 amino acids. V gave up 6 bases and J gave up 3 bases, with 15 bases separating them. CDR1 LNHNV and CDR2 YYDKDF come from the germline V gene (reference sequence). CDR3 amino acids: CATRRTATGYEQYF. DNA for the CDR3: TGTGCCACCAGAAGGACAGCGACAGGCTACGAGCAGTACTTC.

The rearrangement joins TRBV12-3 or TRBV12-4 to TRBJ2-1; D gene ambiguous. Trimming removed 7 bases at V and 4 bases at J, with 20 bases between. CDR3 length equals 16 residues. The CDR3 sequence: CASTARVEADYNEQFF. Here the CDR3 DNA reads TGTGCCAGCACCGCCCGGGTCGAGGCAGATTACAATGAGCAGTTCTTC.

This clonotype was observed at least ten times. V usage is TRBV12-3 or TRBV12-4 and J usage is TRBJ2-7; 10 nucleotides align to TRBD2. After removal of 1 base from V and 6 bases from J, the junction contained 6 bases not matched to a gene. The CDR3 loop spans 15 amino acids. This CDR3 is CASSLEASGSLEQYF. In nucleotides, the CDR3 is TGTGCCAGCAGTTTAGAGGCTAGCGGGAGCCTCGAGCAGTACTTC.

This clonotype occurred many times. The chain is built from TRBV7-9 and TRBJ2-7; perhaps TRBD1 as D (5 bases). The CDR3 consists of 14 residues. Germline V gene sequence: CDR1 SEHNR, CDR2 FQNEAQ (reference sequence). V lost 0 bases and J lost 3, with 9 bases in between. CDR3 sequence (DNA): TGTGCCAGCAGCTTAGCGGCAGGGCGCTACGAGCAGTACTTC. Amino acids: CASSLAAGRYEQYF.

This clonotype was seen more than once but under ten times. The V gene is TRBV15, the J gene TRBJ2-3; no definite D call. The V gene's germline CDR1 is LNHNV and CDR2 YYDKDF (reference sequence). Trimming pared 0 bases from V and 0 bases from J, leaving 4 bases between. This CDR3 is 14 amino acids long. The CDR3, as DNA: TGTGCCACCAGCAGAGATCAGAGCACAGATACGCAGTATTTT. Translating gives CATSRDQSTDTQYF.

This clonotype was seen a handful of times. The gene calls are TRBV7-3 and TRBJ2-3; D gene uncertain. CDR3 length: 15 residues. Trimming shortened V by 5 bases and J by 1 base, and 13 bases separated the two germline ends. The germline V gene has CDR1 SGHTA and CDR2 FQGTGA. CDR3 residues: CASSLPVSGTDTQYF. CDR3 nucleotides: TGTGCCAGCAGCCTCCCGGTGTCGGGCACAGATACGCAGTATTTT.

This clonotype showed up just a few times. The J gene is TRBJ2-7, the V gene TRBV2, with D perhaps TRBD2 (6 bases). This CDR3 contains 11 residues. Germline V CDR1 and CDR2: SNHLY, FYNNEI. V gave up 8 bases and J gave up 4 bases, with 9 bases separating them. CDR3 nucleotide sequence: TGTGCCAGCGGGCGGGGTTACGAGCAGTACTTC. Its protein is CASGRGYEQYF.

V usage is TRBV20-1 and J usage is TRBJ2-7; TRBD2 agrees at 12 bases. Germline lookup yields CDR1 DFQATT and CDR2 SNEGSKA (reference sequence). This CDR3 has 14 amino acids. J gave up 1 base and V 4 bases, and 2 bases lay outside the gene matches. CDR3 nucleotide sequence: TGCAGTGCTATGACTAGCGGGGGATCCTACGAGCAGTACTTC. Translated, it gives CSAMTSGGSYEQYF.

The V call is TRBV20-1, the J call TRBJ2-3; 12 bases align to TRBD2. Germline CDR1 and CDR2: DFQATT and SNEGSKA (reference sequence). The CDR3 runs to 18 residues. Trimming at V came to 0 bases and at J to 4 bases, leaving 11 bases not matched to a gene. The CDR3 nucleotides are TGCAGTGCTAGAGATCCTAGCGGGAGGGCCTATGGGTCAGATACGCAGTATTTT. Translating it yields CSARDPSGRAYGSDTQYF.